This TCR beta chain was profiled in a study of T cells after posttransplantation cyclophosphamide. Study observations and caveats: Recipient CMV seropositivity and CMV reactivation strongly tracked TRB clonality.

As to this clone: The target antigen is unknown.

The CDR3 loop spans 13 amino acids. With 5 bases clipped from V and 7 bases from J, the junction kept 7 bases outside the gene matches. Germline-derived CDR1 and CDR2 are SGHTA and FQGNSA. Sequenced by immunoSEQ multiplex PCR; TCRdb stores in-frame clones only, minus some. The data show about 15,000 clones, about four fifths seen once. The sequence derives from a man in his fifties or sixties in good health, CMV-negative, and a related stem cell transplant donor. The chain recombines TRBV7-2 with TRBJ2-7; 8 nucleotides align to TRBD1. Sequenced material: memory CD4+ T cells sorted from PBMCs. The CDR3 nucleotides read TGTGCCAGCAGCCTCGGACAGGGTGGAGAGCAGTACTTC. Its protein is CASSLGQGGEQYF.